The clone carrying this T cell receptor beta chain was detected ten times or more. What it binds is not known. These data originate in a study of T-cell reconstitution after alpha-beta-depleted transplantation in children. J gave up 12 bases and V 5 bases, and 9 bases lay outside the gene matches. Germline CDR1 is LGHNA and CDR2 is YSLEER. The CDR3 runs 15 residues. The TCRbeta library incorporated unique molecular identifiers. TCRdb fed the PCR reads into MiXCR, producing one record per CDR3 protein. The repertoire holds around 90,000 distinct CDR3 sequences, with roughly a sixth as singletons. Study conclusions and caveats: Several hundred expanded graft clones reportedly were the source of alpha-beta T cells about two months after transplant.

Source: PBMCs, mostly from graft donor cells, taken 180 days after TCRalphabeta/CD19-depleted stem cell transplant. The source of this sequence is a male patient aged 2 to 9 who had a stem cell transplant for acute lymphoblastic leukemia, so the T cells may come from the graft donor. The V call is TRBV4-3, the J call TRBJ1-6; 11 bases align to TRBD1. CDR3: CASSYGTGGREPLHF. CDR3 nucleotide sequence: TGCGCCAGCAGCTACGGGACAGGGGGTCGAGAACCCCTCCACTTT.